A selection of T cell receptor beta chains follows, all from one sample in a study of T cells in Graves' hyperthyroidism and ophthalmopathy. TCRdb passed the multiplex PCR reads through MiXCR, listing each CDR3 protein once. The sample contains some 550,000 distinct CDR3 sequences, less than 25% of which appear only once. Sequences were obtained from blood. These receptors were taken from a man between 18 and 35 years old with Graves' hyperthyroidism. Each CDR3 is given without its conserved first and last residue. The size field is filled for only some rows; it gives once, few, many or a size class.

J | V | size | CDR3
TRBJ1-5 | TRBV2 | - | ASSELRSLNQPQH
TRBJ2-7 | TRBV12-3/TRBV12-4 | - | ASSFGRPSSYEQY
TRBJ2-7 | TRBV4-1 | many | ASSLYTRGDNTYEQY
TRBJ1-2 | TRBV12-3/TRBV12-4 | many | ASSYLGQGVINYGYT
TRBJ2-7 | TRBV30 | few | AWSWTELYEQY
TRBJ2-7 | TRBV6-1 | many | ASSESRDITEQY
TRBJ1-2 | TRBV9 | few | ASSVGTGTAYGYT
TRBJ1-2 | TRBV2 | many | ASSERSGVHGYT
TRBJ2-7 | TRBV25-1 | many | ASSAGDPLSEQY
TRBJ2-2 | TRBV12-3/TRBV12-4 | many | ASDVNTGELF
TRBJ2-4 | TRBV6-1 | many | ASSLTGFLAKNIQY
TRBJ2-7 | TRBV20-1 | - | SAPMTRAGTEQY
TRBJ2-3 | TRBV5-4 | - | ASSRDQGITDTQY
TRBJ1-1 | TRBV30 | few | AWSAETRLLLRNTEAF
TRBJ1-1 | TRBV5-1 | few | ASSLGIEGNTEAF
TRBJ2-7 | TRBV5-1 | - | ASSLTREGAGEQY
TRBJ2-7 | TRBV28 | - | ASNDAVGTGPYEQY
TRBJ2-4 | TRBV6-1 | many | ASTRLGTGGTNIQY
TRBJ2-2 | TRBV28 | - | ASSKGRTGELF
TRBJ2-7 | TRBV25-1 | many | ASSEGGQYEQY
TRBJ1-1 | TRBV5-1 | many | ASSLVGIEDTEAF
TRBJ2-2 | TRBV20-1 | - | SAGGVTGELF
TRBJ1-1 | TRBV5-1 | many | ASSLADVWESTEAF
TRBJ2-7 | TRBV5-1 | - | ASAGQGEQY
TRBJ2-2 | TRBV6-1 | many | ASSGPPDRQGEVGELF
TRBJ2-2 | TRBV18 | few | ASSPTGEDTGELF
TRBJ1-1 | TRBV7-8 | few | ASSSRLAVEAF
TRBJ2-5 | TRBV29-1 | many | SVEDLDNQETQY
TRBJ1-1 | TRBV6-2/TRBV6-3 | - | ASRPRGGGPEVF
TRBJ1-2 | TRBV9 | - | ATAGGAGYT
TRBJ2-7 | TRBV27 | - | ASVGSYSPEQY
TRBJ1-3 | TRBV28 | many | ASTSVSSGNTIY